This T cell receptor beta chain was obtained from a study of T-cell memory formation after mild COVID-19. About the study: Across donors, TCR clusters were largely donor specific. Study findings and constraints: Researchers report contracting CD4+ clones mostly in CM and EM, with CD8+ clones in EMRA.

Per germline, CDR1 MNHEY and CDR2 SVGEGT. This CDR3 region has 16 residues. V was pared by 3 bases and J by 2 bases, with 14 bases between. TCRdb passed the 5' RACE reads through MiXCR, listing each CDR3 protein once. The sample has fewer than 350,000 distinct CDR3 sequences; approximately 15% are singletons. This clonotype was counted a few times. The antigen remains undetermined. The specimen sequenced was PBMCs or a T cell subset sorted from them (not recorded which). The clonotype was recovered from a young man who had mild COVID-19 (a few samples of this study predate the infection). Cell type and time point are not known. The chain uses TRBV6-2 or TRBV6-3 and TRBJ2-1; tentatively, D is TRBD1 or TRBD2 (6 bases each). CDR3 amino acids: CASSYGGGAPYNEQFF. The CDR3 coding sequence is TGTGCCAGCAGTTATGGAGGGGGAGCACCCTACAATGAGCAGTTCTTC.